A selection of T cell receptor beta chains follows, all from one sample in a study of cytomegalovirus exposure and HLA in healthy donors. TCRdb's copy holds only in-frame clones and misses some; the assay was immunoSEQ multiplex PCR. Here the sample spans 150,000 to 200,000 clones, roughly 76% being singletons. Source material: PBMCs. These receptor sequences come from a human donor in good health. The conserved cysteine and the conserved F or W are not part of the CDR3 here.

v_call	j_call	cdr3_aa
TRBV4-3	TRBJ2-3	ASSQALIGVFPDTQY
TRBV7-2	TRBJ1-6	ASSYDGPLH
TRBV19	TRBJ1-6	ASSIDGVSPLH
TRBV9	TRBJ2-1	ASSVALITASYNEQF
TRBV4-2	TRBJ2-1	ASSQGSSYNEQF
TRBV5-4	TRBJ2-1	ASRQEGYNEQF
TRBV6-5	TRBJ1-2	ASSPLTGEVEGYT
TRBV11-3	TRBJ2-7	ASSNGLAAYEQY
TRBV9	TRBJ2-7	ASSVSHDRGYEQY
TRBV5-1	TRBJ2-1	ASSLGQGFGNEQF
TRBV10-3	TRBJ2-2	AISERRGTGELF
TRBV4-1	TRBJ2-4	ASSYRDRGWENIQY
TRBV28	TRBJ2-2	ASSFFPGLAAGELF
TRBV10-3	TRBJ2-2	AISPNPGLAYTGELF
TRBV2	TRBJ2-1	ASGGDHNEQF
TRBV9	TRBJ1-3	ASSSDGYRETDSGNTIY
TRBV7-2	TRBJ2-1	ASSLARTGGPVDEQF
TRBV7-9	TRBJ1-2	ASSSGAGEGYT
TRBV5-4	TRBJ2-3	ASSPGLAGADTQY
TRBV7-3	TRBJ2-3	ASSSSKDTQY
TRBV5-4	TRBJ2-7	ASSLSGGAGYEQY
TRBV18	TRBJ2-5	ASSPGLETQY
TRBV19	TRBJ1-2	ASSISGQGVRGYT
TRBV6-5	TRBJ1-2	ASSQTTGAPNGYT
TRBV12-5	-	ASGLVLSPRGDEQY
TRBV5-8	TRBJ2-3	ASSTAGPGTDTQY
TRBV5-1	TRBJ2-7	ATSRDRSYEQY
TRBV7-9	TRBJ2-7	ASSPAGGGVNEQY
TRBV19	TRBJ1-2	ASSRAGGQGFNGYT
TRBV25-1	TRBJ1-1	ASSARTGENTEAF
TRBV11-2	TRBJ2-2	ASSIHTRNTGELF
TRBV2	TRBJ1-4	ATGDATNEKLF
TRBV2	TRBJ2-2	ASSETGTEYTGELF
TRBV29-1	TRBJ1-1	SVGQQNTEAF
TRBV15	TRBJ1-2	ATRTDLAGYT
TRBV4-2	TRBJ1-6	ASSQANNSPLH
TRBV6-1	TRBJ1-2	ASSEIPGHYNYGYT
TRBV5-6	TRBJ1-6	ASSLAGNSPLH
TRBV4-3	TRBJ2-7	ASSQLQKGPYEQY
TRBV10-3	TRBJ1-1	AISSTDRTIYVGTEAF
TRBV27	TRBJ1-3	ASSFTGSGNTIY